Presented here are 9 T cell receptor beta chains from one specimen sequenced in a study of control samples from healthy donors and cancer patients. Sequenced by immunoSEQ multiplex PCR; TCRdb stores in-frame clones only, minus some. The sample lists about 82,000 clones; around 94% were seen once. Sequenced input: blood. The receptors derive from a young woman in good health.

The rearrangement links TRBV29-1 to TRBJ2-3; D not certain. There are 15 residues in the CDR3. Deletions cut 5 bases from V and 1 base from J, with 16 bases between. The germline V gene has CDR1 SQVTM and CDR2 ANQGSEA. CDR3 sequence (DNA): TGCAGCGTTTCTACATCCGGCGTTGGCACAGATACGCAGTATTTT. Translated, it gives CSVSTSGVGTDTQYF.

This sequence joins TRBV10-2 and TRBJ2-1, with TRBD2 matching over 9 bases. Trimming cost V 5 bases and J 4 bases; bases outside gene matches: 3. The CDR3 is made up of 14 amino acids. Germline loops: CDR1 WSHSY, CDR2 SAAADI. CDR3 nucleotide sequence: TGCGCCAGCAGTCCAGCGGGGGGATACAATGAGCAGTTCTTC. It encodes CASSPAGGYNEQFF.

Here the CDR3 reads CASSQSQAGALYEQYF. CDR3 nucleotides: TGTGCCAGCAGCCAATCGCAAGCGGGAGCCCTCTACGAGCAGTACTTC. The chain is built from TRBV3-1 (or the pseudogene TRBV3-2) and TRBJ2-7; TRBD2 matches 8 bases. With V trimmed by 2 bases and J by 3 bases, 9 bases remained unmatched. Germline V gene sequence: CDR1 LGHDT, CDR2 YNNKEL (reference sequence). The CDR3 length is 16 residues.

The chain is built from TRBV5-1 and TRBJ1-1, with D perhaps matching TRBD1 (5 bases). The CDR3 consists of 13 residues. Germline V gene sequence: CDR1 SGHRS, CDR2 YFSETQ. V lost 3 bases, J lost 5 bases, and 11 bases lay in between. The CDR3 loop reads CASSSGPGTEAFF. In DNA, the CDR3 is TGCGCCAGCAGCTCGGGCCCAGGGACTGAAGCTTTCTTT.

The J gene is TRBJ1-4, the V gene TRBV18; D remains ambiguous. The CDR3 is 15 residues long. From germline, CDR1 is KGHSH and CDR2 LQKENI. The germline V and J ends were trimmed by 2 bases and 7 bases, with 14 bases remaining between them. This CDR3 is CASSPGPAGGEKLFF. In DNA, the CDR3 is TGTGCCAGCTCACCAGGGCCGGCGGGCGGTGAAAAACTGTTTTTT.

The chain has TRBV27 and TRBJ2-1; tentatively, D is TRBD1 (6 bases). V dropped 5 bases and J dropped 2 bases, with 16 bases sitting between them. CDR1 is MNHEY, CDR2 SMNVEV, per germline (reference sequence). The length of the CDR3 is 16 residues. The CDR3 sequence: CASSLPKQGPYNEQFF. The CDR3, as DNA: TGTGCCAGCAGTCTACCGAAACAGGGACCCTACAATGAGCAGTTCTTC.

The CDR3 DNA sequence: TGCGCCAGCAGCCAGAGGGAAATGGGGACAGGGGGAGTCCACGAGCAGTACTTC. Translated: CASSQREMGTGGVHEQYF. This chain uses TRBV4-1 with TRBJ2-7, with 11 bases lining up with TRBD1. Losses at the gene ends were 3 bases for V and 5 bases for J; bases not matched to a gene: 15. The germline CDR1 and CDR2 sequences are MGHRA and YSYEKL. The CDR3 runs 18 residues.

This clone has only one observation. This chain connects TRBV9 to TRBJ2-2; D gene unclear. V lost 3 bases to trimming and J lost 5 bases, with 8 bases between them. Looked up from germline, CDR1 is SGDLS and CDR2 is YYNGEE. The CDR3 totals 13 residues. CDR3 DNA sequence: TGTGCCAGCAGCGGGTCGCGTACCGGGGAGCTGTTTTTT. Its protein is CASSGSRTGELFF. Together with reference TRBV9 and TRBJ2-2, the CDR3 gives the full variable domain: DSGVTQTPKHLITATGQRVTLRCSPRSGDLSVYWYQQSLDQGLQFLIQYYNGEERAKGNILERFSAQQFPDLHSELNLSSLELGDSALYFCASSGSRTGELFFGEGSRLTVL.

The chain combines TRBV28 with TRBJ2-5; 7 nucleotides align to TRBD1. This CDR3 has 14 residues. In germline, CDR1 is MDHEN, CDR2 SYDVKM. V was pared by 5 bases and J by 5 bases, with 8 bases of the junction left unmatched. As DNA, the CDR3 is TGTGCCAGCAGTCCGACAGGGCCCGGGGAGACCCAGTACTTC. Its translation is CASSPTGPGETQYF.